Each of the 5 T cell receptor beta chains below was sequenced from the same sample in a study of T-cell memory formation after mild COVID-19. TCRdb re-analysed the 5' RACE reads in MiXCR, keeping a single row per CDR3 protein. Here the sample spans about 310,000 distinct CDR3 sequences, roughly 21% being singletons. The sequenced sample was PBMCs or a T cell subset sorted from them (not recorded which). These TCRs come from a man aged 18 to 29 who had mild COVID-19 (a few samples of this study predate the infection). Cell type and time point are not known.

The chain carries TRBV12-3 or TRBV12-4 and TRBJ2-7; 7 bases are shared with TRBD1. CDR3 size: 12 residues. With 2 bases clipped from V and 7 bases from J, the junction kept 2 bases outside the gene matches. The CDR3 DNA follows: TGTGCCAGCAGTTTATTACAGGGGGAGCAGTACTTC. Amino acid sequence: CASSLLQGEQYF.

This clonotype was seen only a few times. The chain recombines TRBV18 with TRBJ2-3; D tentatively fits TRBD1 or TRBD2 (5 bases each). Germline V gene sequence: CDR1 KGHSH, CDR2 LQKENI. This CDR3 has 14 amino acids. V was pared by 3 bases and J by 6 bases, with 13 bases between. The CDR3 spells CASSPTRDPDTQYF. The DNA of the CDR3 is TGTGCCAGCTCACCTACCAGGGACCCCGATACGCAGTATTTT.

The CDR3 sequence: CASSLPGTASYEQYV. As DNA, the CDR3 is TGTGCCAGCAGTTTACCTGGGACAGCCTCCTACGAGCAGTACGTC. The gene calls are TRBV28 and TRBJ2-7; 7 nucleotides line up with TRBD1. CDR1 and CDR2 (germline): MDHEN, SYDVKM. The ends lost 2 bases at V and 0 bases at J; junction bases unmatched: 4. The CDR3 has 15 amino acids.

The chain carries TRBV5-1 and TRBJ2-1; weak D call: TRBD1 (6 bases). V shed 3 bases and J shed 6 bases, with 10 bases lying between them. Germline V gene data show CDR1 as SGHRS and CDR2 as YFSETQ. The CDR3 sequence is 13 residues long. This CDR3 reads CASSSRGVNEQFF. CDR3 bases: TGCGCCAGCAGCTCCAGGGGTGTCAATGAGCAGTTCTTC. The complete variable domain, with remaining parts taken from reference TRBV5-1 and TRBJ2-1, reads KAGVTQTPRYLIKTRGQQVTLSCSPISGHRSVSWYQQTPGQGLQFLFEYFSETQRNKGNFPGRFSGRQFSNSRSEMNVSTLELGDSALYLCASSSRGVNEQFFGPGTRLTVL.

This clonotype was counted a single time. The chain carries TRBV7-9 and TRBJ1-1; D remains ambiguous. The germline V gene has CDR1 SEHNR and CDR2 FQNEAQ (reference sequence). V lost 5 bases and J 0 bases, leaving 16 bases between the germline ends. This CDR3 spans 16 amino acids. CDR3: CASSPRRAVMNTEAFF. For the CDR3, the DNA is TGTGCCAGCAGCCCTAGGCGGGCGGTGATGAACACTGAAGCTTTCTTT.